One sample yielded the 21 T cell receptor beta chains listed below, sequenced in a study of cytomegalovirus exposure and HLA in healthy donors. The PCR contained 60 Vbeta and 13 Jbeta primers. The assay was immunoSEQ multiplex PCR, and TCRdb's table has in-frame clones only and misses some. This sample has 55,000 to 70,000 clones, with approximately 80% found just once. Material for sequencing was PBMCs. All receptors come from a male donor in good health and CMV-seronegative.

The chain has TRBV6-5 and TRBJ2-1; no clear D. Germline V lookup: CDR1 MNHEY, CDR2 SVGAGI. CDR3 length: 14 residues. V was pared by 4 bases and J by 4 bases, with 11 bases between. Written as DNA, the CDR3 is TGTGCCAGCAGTTCCCATGACACGTACAATGAGCAGTTCTTC. Residues: CASSSHDTYNEQFF.

The rearrangement uses TRBV7-2 and TRBJ1-4; 10 bases fit TRBD1. The CDR3 consists of 15 residues. Germline CDR1 is SGHTA and CDR2 is FQGNSA. The J segment lost 7 bases and the V segment lost 5 bases, leaving 7 bases of the junction unmatched. The CDR3 sequence: CASSTGQGPFEKLFF. In nucleotides, the CDR3 is TGTGCCAGCAGCACGGGACAGGGGCCCTTTGAAAAACTGTTTTTT.

The chain carries TRBV29-1 and TRBJ1-3; TRBD1 matches 7 bases. Germline V gene data show CDR1 as SQVTM and CDR2 as ANQGSEA. This CDR3 is 16 amino acids long. The V gene end was trimmed by 1 base and the J gene end by 0 bases; junction bases not matched to a gene: 6. The CDR3, as DNA: TGCAGCGTTGAAGGACAGGGCTACAGCTCTGGAAACACCATATATTTT. It is translated as CSVEGQGYSSGNTIYF.

This chain joins TRBV7-8 and TRBJ1-2, with 8 positions matching TRBD1. The CDR3 length is 12 residues. V was clipped by 4 bases and J by 14 bases; unmatched bases: 9. Germline CDR1 is SGHVS and CDR2 is FQNEAQ. The CDR3 spells CASSSSGTGSTF. The CDR3 DNA sequence: TGTGCCAGCAGCTCCTCGGGGACAGGCTCGACCTTC.

The chain uses TRBV6-5 and TRBJ2-7; 8 bases line up with TRBD1. Germline V gene lookup returns CDR1 MNHEY and CDR2 SVGAGI. The CDR3 extends over 14 amino acids. The V segment lost 6 bases and the J segment 6 bases; nucleotides outside the gene matches: 10. The CDR3 reads CASRSDRGVSEQYF. The CDR3 coding sequence is TGTGCCAGCAGAAGTGACAGGGGAGTATCCGAGCAGTACTTC.

The rearrangement links TRBV11-2 to TRBJ1-3; TRBD1 is a possible D gene (6 bases). The germline V gene has CDR1 SGHAT and CDR2 FQNNGV. The CDR3 has 17 amino acids. Between the trimmed V and J ends, which lost 1 base and 0 bases, there was a span of 13 bases. Here the CDR3 DNA reads TGTGCCAGCAGCTTAGGGCAGGGGCCTGTCTCTGGAAACACCATATATTTT. It yields the protein CASSLGQGPVSGNTIYF.

The chain has TRBV28 and TRBJ1-6, with unresolved D. Germline CDR1 reads MDHEN; CDR2 reads SYDVKM. The length of the CDR3 is 14 residues. Trimming left V 9 bases short and J 0 bases short, with 9 bases between. CDR3 nucleotide sequence: TGTGCCAGTACGGGGAGCTCCTATAATTCACCCCTCCACTTT. This codes for CASTGSSYNSPLHF. Variable domain in full (rest from reference TRBV28 and TRBJ1-6): DVKVTQSSRYLVKRTGEKVFLECVQDMDHENMFWYRQDPGLGLRLIYFSYDVKMKEKGDIPEGYSVSREKKERFSLILESASTNQTSMYLCASTGSSYNSPLHFGNGTRLTVT.

This clone showed up just a few times. This rearrangement joins TRBV5-1 to TRBJ1-6, with D maybe TRBD1 (6 bases). V was trimmed by 0 bases and J by 4 bases, leaving 14 bases between them. CDR1 SGHRS and CDR2 YFSETQ come from the germline V gene. The CDR3 length is 17 residues. The CDR3: CASSLGGLQGYNSPLHF. CDR3 sequence (DNA): TGCGCCAGCAGCTTGGGGGGCTTGCAGGGGTATAATTCACCCCTCCACTTT.

The chain carries TRBV19 and TRBJ2-7; 8 nucleotides match TRBD1. There are 16 residues in the CDR3. V trimming: 5 bases; J trimming: 2 bases; junction bases outside the gene matches: 11. The V gene's germline CDR1 is LNHDA and CDR2 SQIVND (reference sequence). The CDR3 sequence: CASSDLRQGWTYEQYF. As DNA, the CDR3 is TGTGCCAGTAGTGACCTTCGACAGGGGTGGACCTACGAGCAGTACTTC.

The J gene is TRBJ2-1, the V gene TRBV4-2; weak D call: TRBD2 (6 bases). The CDR3 is made up of 18 amino acids. Trimming removed 2 bases from V and 0 bases from J, with 17 bases in between. Germline CDR1 LGHNA, CDR2 YNFKEQ. The CDR3 reads CASSQPDYPGSSYNEQFF. CDR3 bases: TGTGCCAGCAGCCAACCGGACTACCCAGGGAGCTCCTACAATGAGCAGTTCTTC.

This clone came up once. The chain couples TRBV6-5 to TRBJ1-6; tentatively, D is TRBD1 (5 bases). Germline V gene lookup returns CDR1 MNHEY and CDR2 SVGAGI. The CDR3 runs 14 residues. V lost 4 bases to trimming and J lost 7 bases, with 11 bases between them. CDR3 nucleotide sequence: TGTGCCAGCAGTTTTGACCGGACAAATTCACCCCTCCACTTT. This sequence encodes CASSFDRTNSPLHF.

The chain links TRBV16 to TRBJ2-3; TRBD2 is a possible D gene (6 bases). CDR1 is KGHSY, CDR2 FQNENV, per germline. V was cut by 0 bases and J by 0 bases, with 7 bases left in between. The length of the CDR3 is 15 residues. The CDR3 sequence is CASSQSGGSTDTQYF. As DNA, the CDR3 is TGTGCCAGCAGCCAATCTGGGGGGAGCACAGATACGCAGTATTTT.

V is TRBV7-8 and J is TRBJ2-7; 7 nucleotides line up with TRBD1. V dropped 5 bases and J dropped 4; count of bases not matched to a gene: 11. The CDR3 is made up of 15 amino acids. In germline, CDR1 is SGHVS, CDR2 FQNEAQ. The chain's CDR3 is CASSLSPGQRYEQYF. The CDR3 region has the DNA TGTGCCAGCAGCCTATCTCCGGGACAGAGGTACGAGCAGTACTTC.

The chain carries TRBV30 and TRBJ2-5, with 10 bases aligning to TRBD2. Germline CDR1 and CDR2: GTSNPN and SVGIG (reference sequence). The CDR3 contains 17 residues. V lost 0 bases to trimming and J lost 0 bases; unmatched junction nucleotides: 7. The chain's CDR3 is CAWSVGASGGYQETQYF. The DNA for the CDR3 is TGTGCCTGGAGTGTCGGGGCTAGCGGGGGTTACCAAGAGACCCAGTACTTC.

The chain has TRBV19 and TRBJ2-7; 11 nucleotides agree with TRBD1. This CDR3 comprises 16 residues. V lost 1 base and J lost 2; bases outside the gene matches: 4. Germline CDR1 reads LNHDA; CDR2 reads SQIVND (reference sequence). This CDR3 reads CASSIARTGGTYEQYF. The CDR3 bases are TGTGCCAGTAGTATAGCCCGGACAGGGGGCACCTACGAGCAGTACTTC. The whole variable domain, remainder taken from reference TRBV19 and TRBJ2-7, is DGGITQSPKYLFRKEGQNVTLSCEQNLNHDAMYWYRQDPGQGLRLIYYSQIVNDFQKGDIAEGYSVSREKKESFPLTVTSAQKNPTAFYLCASSIARTGGTYEQYFGPGTRLTVT.

The CDR3 coding sequence is TGTGCCAGCAGTGAATTAAGAAAGCAGGGATCGTGGGGCGAGCAGTACTTC. Amino acid sequence: CASSELRKQGSWGEQYF. The J gene is TRBJ2-7, the V gene TRBV2, with D perhaps matching TRBD1 (5 bases). V was shortened by 2 bases and J by 6 bases, with 23 bases between the two germline ends. This CDR3 spans 17 amino acids. The germline CDR1 and CDR2 sequences are SNHLY and FYNNEI.

This chain joins TRBV5-4 and TRBJ2-2; D is ambiguous. Germline lookup yields CDR1 SGHNT and CDR2 YYREEE (reference sequence). Between the trimmed V and J ends, which lost 1 base and 3 bases, there was a span of 4 bases. The CDR3 sequence is 13 residues long. Here the CDR3 DNA reads TGTGCCAGCAGCTTGCGGGACACCGGGGAGCTGTTTTTT. Translation: CASSLRDTGELFF.

This chain links TRBV19 with TRBJ1-6; weak D call: TRBD1 (6 bases). The CDR3 length is 13 residues. V gave up 6 bases and J gave up 14 bases, with 17 bases separating them. In germline, CDR1 is LNHDA, CDR2 SQIVND (reference sequence). The CDR3 spells CASSSPDSPALHF. In DNA form, the CDR3 reads TGTGCCAGTAGCTCGCCGGACAGCCCGGCCCTCCACTTT.

Comment on this clone: The junction departs from germline at one end; a sequencing error may be responsible. This sequence joins TRBV7-9 and TRBJ2-3, with D possibly matching TRBD2 (6 bases). The CDR3 runs 16 residues. The germline V gene encodes CDR1 SEHNR and CDR2 FQNEAQ (reference sequence). CDR3 loop: CSSSLGKAGTSDTQYF. Here the CDR3 DNA reads TGTTCCAGCAGCTTAGGGAAGGCGGGGACGTCAGATACGCAGTATTTT. The complete variable domain, with remaining parts taken from reference TRBV7-9 and TRBJ2-3, reads DTGVSQNPRHKITKRGQNVTFRCDPISEHNRLYWYRQTLGQGPEFLTYFQNEAQLEKSRLLSDRFSAERPKGSFSTLEIQRTEQGDSAMYLCSSSLGKAGTSDTQYFGPGTRLTVL.

This clone has a single count. The V and J genes are TRBV5-1 and TRBJ2-2; TRBD2 matches 9 bases. This CDR3 region has 15 residues. The germline CDR1 and CDR2 sequences are SGHRS and YFSETQ. The junction had 7 bases not matched to a gene; V was cut back by 3 bases and J by 7 bases. CDR3 protein: CASSSERGAVGELFF. In nucleotides, the CDR3 is TGCGCCAGCAGCTCGGAGCGGGGGGCGGTCGGGGAGCTGTTTTTT.

J is TRBJ2-7 and V is TRBV10-3; possibly TRBD1 for D (5 bases). Germline V gives CDR1 ENHRY, CDR2 SYGVKD. V gave up 3 bases and J gave up 2 bases, with 5 bases separating them. The CDR3 is 12 amino acids. As DNA, the CDR3 is TGTGCCATCAGTGAACAGGCCTACGAGCAGTACTTC. Translated: CAISEQAYEQYF.